This TCR beta chain emerged from a study of T cells in Graves' hyperthyroidism and ophthalmopathy. The CDR3 is 14 residues long. The V gene lost 7 bases and the J gene lost 0 bases, with 12 bases spanning the gap. General observations from the study: Median prediction lead before ophthalmopathy onset was about 6.3 months with the model.

Amplification of TCR beta CDR3 regions was performed using RNA transcripts as template. With the HTBI primer set, the TCR CDR3 went through a first round of RT-PCR. TCRdb re-called the multiplex PCR reads with MiXCR, one entry per CDR3 protein. The sample has around 540,000 distinct CDR3 sequences; roughly 50% are singletons. On this clonotype itself: Antigen specificity is unknown.

The chain joins TRBV12-3 or TRBV12-4 to TRBJ1-2; D possibly corresponds to TRBD1 (5 bases). This clonotype was obtained from a woman in her late teens or twenties with Graves' hyperthyroidism. The sequenced sample was peripheral blood or thyroid tissue (not recorded which). The CDR3 region is CASTHRPPNYGYTF. The DNA of the CDR3 is TGTGCCAGCACCCACAGGCCGCCTAACTATGGCTACACCTTC.